This T cell receptor (beta chain) is drawn from a study of T cells after yellow fever vaccination. Overall study results and limits: A small share of clonotypes appeared in both CD4 and CD8 compartments. Post-booster reappearance was seen for most primary-vaccination clones (roughly 97% CD4, roughly 91% CD8).

This clonotype was recorded a few times. What it binds is not known. Making TCR cDNA involved 5'RACE template switching, which added UMIs and a universal primer site. TCRdb re-analysed the 5' RACE reads in MiXCR, keeping a single row per CDR3 protein. This repertoire shows 90,000 to 150,000 distinct CDR3 sequences, more than 5.5% found once; its top ten account for 2.7%. This clonotype was obtained from a man aged 18 to 30 who received the YFV17D yellow fever vaccine. This specimen was CD4+ T cells sorted from PBMCs, taken roughly seven weeks after the first yellow fever vaccination.

Here the CDR3 DNA reads TGCGCCAGCAGCTTGATGGGATCTCCGGGATCCTACGAGCAGTACTTC. This translates into CASSLMGSPGSYEQYF. The V gene is TRBV5-1, the J gene TRBJ2-7, with a tentative D call TRBD2 (5 bases). Germline V gene sequence: CDR1 SGHRS, CDR2 YFSETQ. V lost 1 base to trimming and J lost 1 base, with 15 bases between them. CDR3 length: 16 amino acids.